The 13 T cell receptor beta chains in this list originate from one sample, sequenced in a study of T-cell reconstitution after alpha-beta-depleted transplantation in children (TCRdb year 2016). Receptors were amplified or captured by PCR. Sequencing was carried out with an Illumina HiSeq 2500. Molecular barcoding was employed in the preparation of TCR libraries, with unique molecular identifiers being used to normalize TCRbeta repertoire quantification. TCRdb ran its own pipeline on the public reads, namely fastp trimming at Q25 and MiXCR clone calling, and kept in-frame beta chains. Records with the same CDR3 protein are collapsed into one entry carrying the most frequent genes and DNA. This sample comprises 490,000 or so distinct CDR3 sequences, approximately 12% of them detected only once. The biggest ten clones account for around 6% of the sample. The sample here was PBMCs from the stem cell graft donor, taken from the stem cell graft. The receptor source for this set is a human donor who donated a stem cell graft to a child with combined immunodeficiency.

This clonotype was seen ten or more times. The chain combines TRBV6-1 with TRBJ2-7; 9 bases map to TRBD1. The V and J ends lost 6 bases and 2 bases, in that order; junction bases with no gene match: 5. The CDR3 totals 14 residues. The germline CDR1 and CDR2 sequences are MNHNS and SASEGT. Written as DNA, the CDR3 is TGTGCCAGCAGGCGAGGACAGGGGCCCTACGAGCAGTACTTC. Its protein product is CASRRGQGPYEQYF.

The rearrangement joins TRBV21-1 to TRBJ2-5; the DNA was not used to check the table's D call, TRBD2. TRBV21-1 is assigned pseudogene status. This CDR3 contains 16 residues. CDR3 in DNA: TGTGCCAGCAGCAAACGGATGGCGGGGGGACGGGAGACCCAGTACTTC. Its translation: CASSKRMAGGRETQYF.

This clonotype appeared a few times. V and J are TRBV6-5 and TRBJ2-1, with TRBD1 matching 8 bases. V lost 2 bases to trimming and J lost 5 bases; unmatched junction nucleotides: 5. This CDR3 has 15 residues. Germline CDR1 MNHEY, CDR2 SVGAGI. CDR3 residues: CASSYLDRGHNEQFF. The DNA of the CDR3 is TGTGCCAGCAGTTACCTAGACAGGGGACACAATGAGCAGTTCTTC.

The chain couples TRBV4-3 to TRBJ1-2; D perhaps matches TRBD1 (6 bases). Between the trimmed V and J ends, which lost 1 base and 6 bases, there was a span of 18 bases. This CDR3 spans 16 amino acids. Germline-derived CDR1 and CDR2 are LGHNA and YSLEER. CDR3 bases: TGCGCCAGCAGCCAAGTACAGGGTTTGCCCAGGGATGGCTACACCTTC. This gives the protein CASSQVQGLPRDGYTF.

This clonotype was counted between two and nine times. The CDR3 loop reads CSASHYDASSYNEQFF. The CDR3 DNA reads TGCAGTGCTAGCCACTATGACGCCAGCTCCTACAATGAGCAGTTCTTC. The V call is TRBV20-1, the J call TRBJ2-1; no clear D gene. The CDR3 extends over 16 amino acids. Germline CDR1 is DFQATT and CDR2 is SNEGSKA (reference sequence). The V end was cut by 3 bases, the J end by 0 bases, with 15 bases between.

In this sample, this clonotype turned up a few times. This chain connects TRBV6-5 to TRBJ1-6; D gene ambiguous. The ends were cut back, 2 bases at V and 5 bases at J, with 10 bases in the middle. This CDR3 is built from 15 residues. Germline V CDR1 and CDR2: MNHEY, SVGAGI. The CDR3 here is CASSYAGVDNSPLHF. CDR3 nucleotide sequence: TGTGCCAGCAGTTACGCCGGGGTGGATAATTCACCCCTCCACTTT.

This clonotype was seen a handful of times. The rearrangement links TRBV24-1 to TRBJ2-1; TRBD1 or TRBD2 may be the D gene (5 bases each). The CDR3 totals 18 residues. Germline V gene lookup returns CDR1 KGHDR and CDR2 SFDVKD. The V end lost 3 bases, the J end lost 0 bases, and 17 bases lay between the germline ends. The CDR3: CATSDPGRRDGSYNEQFF. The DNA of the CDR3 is TGTGCCACCAGTGATCCCGGTCGTAGGGACGGCTCCTACAATGAGCAGTTCTTC.

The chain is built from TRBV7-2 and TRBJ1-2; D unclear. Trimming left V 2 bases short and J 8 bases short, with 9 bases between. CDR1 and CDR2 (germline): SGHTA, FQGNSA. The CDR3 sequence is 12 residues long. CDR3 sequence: CASSLILRGYTF. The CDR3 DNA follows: TGTGCCAGCAGCTTAATCCTTAGGGGCTACACCTTC.

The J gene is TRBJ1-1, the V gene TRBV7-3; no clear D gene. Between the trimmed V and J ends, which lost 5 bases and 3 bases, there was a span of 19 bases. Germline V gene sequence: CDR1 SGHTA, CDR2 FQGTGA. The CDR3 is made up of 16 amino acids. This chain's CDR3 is CASSRERGRVDTEAFF. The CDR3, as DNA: TGTGCCAGCAGCCGCGAGCGTGGTAGGGTGGACACTGAAGCTTTCTTT.

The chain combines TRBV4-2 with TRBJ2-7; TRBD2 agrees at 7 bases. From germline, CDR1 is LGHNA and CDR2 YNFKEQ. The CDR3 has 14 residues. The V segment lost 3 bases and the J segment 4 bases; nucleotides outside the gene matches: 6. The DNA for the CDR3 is TGTGCCAGCAGCCAGGGCCCGCGGGGGTACGAGCAGTACTTC. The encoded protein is CASSQGPRGYEQYF.

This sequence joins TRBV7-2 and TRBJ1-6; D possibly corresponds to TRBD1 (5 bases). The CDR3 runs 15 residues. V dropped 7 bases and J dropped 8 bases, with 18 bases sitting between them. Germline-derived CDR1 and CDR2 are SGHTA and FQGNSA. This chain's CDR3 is CASNYEEGLYSPLHF. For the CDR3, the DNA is TGTGCCAGCAACTACGAGGAGGGGTTATATTCACCCCTCCACTTT.

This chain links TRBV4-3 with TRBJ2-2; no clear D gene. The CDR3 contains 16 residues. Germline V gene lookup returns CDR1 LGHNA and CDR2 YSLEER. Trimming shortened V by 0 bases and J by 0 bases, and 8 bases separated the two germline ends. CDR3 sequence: CASSQDLGPNTGELFF. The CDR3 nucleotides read TGCGCCAGCAGCCAAGATCTCGGACCGAACACCGGGGAGCTGTTTTTT.

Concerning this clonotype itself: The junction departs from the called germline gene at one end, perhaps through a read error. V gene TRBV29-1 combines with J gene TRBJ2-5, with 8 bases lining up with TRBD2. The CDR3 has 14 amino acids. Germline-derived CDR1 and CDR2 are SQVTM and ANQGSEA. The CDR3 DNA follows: TGCAGCGTTTCATGGCGGGGGGCTAAAGAGTCCCAGTACTTC. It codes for CSVSWRGAKESQYF.